The 5 T cell receptor beta chains reported below all come from one sample, sequenced in a study of blood T cells in healthy people across ages (dated by TCRdb to the mid-2010s). The method was 5' RACE. A second about 7 to 11 cycle PCR used a sample-barcoded 5' primer and a J-beta primer mix. TCRdb handled the public reads itself, with Q25 trimming in fastp and clone calling in MiXCR, and kept productive beta chains. Here each entry gathers all rows of one CDR3 protein and keeps the most common genes and DNA. In this sample the table shows 1.8 million or so distinct CDR3 sequences, about two fifths of which occur a single time. The ten largest clonotypes hold more than 20% of the sample. The sample comprised blood. These receptors were taken from a human donor in good health.

This CDR3 is CASSLRLGEANEQFF. CDR3 bases: TGTGCCAGCAGCTTAAGGTTAGGCGAGGCGAATGAGCAGTTCTTC. V and J are TRBV11-3 and TRBJ2-1; D not resolved. Deletions cut 2 bases from V and 7 bases from J, with 15 bases between. There are 15 residues in the CDR3. CDR1 and CDR2 (germline): SGHNT, YENEEA. Full variable domain (rest looked up from reference TRBV11-3 and TRBJ2-1): EAGVVQSPRYKIIEKKQPVAFWCNPISGHNTLYWYLQNLGQGPELLIRYENEEAVDDSQLPKDRFSAERLKGVDSTLKIQPAELGDSAVYLCASSLRLGEANEQFFGPGTRLTVL.

Written as DNA, the CDR3 is TGTGCCAGCTCACCCCGATGGGGGATGGAGGAGCAGTACTTC. Translated, it gives CASSPRWGMEEQYF. The chain links TRBV18 to TRBJ2-4; D possibly matches TRBD1 or TRBD2 (5 bases each). There are 14 residues in the CDR3. Deletions cut 3 bases from V and 13 bases from J, with 19 bases between. The germline gives CDR1 KGHSH, CDR2 LQKENI.

The chain has TRBV4-3 and TRBJ2-1; D is unresolved. Trimming took off 0 bases at V and 7 bases at J, with 7 bases between the two ends. This CDR3 region has 13 residues. Germline assignment: CDR1 LGHNA and CDR2 YSLEER. The CDR3 here is CASSQDSENEQFF. CDR3 nucleotide sequence: TGCGCCAGCAGCCAAGACAGCGAGAATGAGCAGTTCTTC.

This clonotype was counted a few times. The chain combines TRBV12-5 with TRBJ2-1, with D maybe TRBD1 (5 bases). The CDR3 totals 13 residues. Germline assignment: CDR1 LGHNT and CDR2 FRNRAP. The V end lost 2 bases, the J end lost 8 bases, and 10 bases lay between the germline ends. The CDR3 protein is CASGLRTRDEQFF. DNA for the CDR3: TGTGCTAGTGGTTTGCGGACACGGGATGAGCAGTTCTTC.

This clonotype occurred a few times. The V call is TRBV25-1, the J call TRBJ1-2, with a weak D call TRBD1 (5 bases). The CDR3 totals 14 residues. The germline V gene has CDR1 MGHDK and CDR2 SYGVNS. V was cut by 6 bases and J by 1 base, with 12 bases left in between. The CDR3 coding sequence is TGTGCCAGCAGCGTTCCCGGGGGTAACTATGGCTACACCTTC. Translated: CASSVPGGNYGYTF.